This T cell receptor (beta chain) emerged from a study of regulatory T cells in long-lasting Graves disease. The time point is: newly diagnosed GD, antithyroid drugs for less than 3 months. RNA extracted from PBMCs served as the sequencing template. Assembly of TCR beta libraries relied on iRepertoire HTBI primers together with Arm-PCR of CDR3 regions. TCRdb reanalysed the multiplex PCR reads using MiXCR and keeps one entry per CDR3 protein. This table has almost 450,000 distinct CDR3 sequences, about 15% appearing once. This clonotype was counted between two and nine times. The data also belong to a second study, concerning T cells in Graves' hyperthyroidism and ophthalmopathy.

The TCR sequence derives from a woman aged 25 to 39 with Graves disease. The material was peripheral blood mononuclear cells (PBMCs), obtained at new diagnosis, from a patient treated with antithyroid drugs.

The CDR3 sequence: CASSALEGTEAFF. The CDR3 DNA follows: TGTGCCAGCAGCGCGTTGGAGGGCACTGAAGCTTTCTTT. The chain employs TRBV9 and TRBJ1-1; no reliable D call. Deletions cut 3 bases from V and 4 bases from J, with 10 bases between. The CDR3 has 13 amino acids. Germline V gives CDR1 SGDLS, CDR2 YYNGEE.